The 8 T cell receptor beta chains below were found in one sample sequenced in a study of T cells after yellow fever vaccination. TCRdb fed the 5' RACE reads into MiXCR, producing one record per CDR3 protein. The table includes roughly 120,000 distinct CDR3 sequences, 8.4% detected once. Sequences were derived from CD8+ T cells sorted from PBMCs, sampled 45 days after the yellow fever booster vaccination. These receptors came from a man younger than 40 who received the YFV17D yellow fever vaccine.

The CDR3: CASSQEGGTEAFF. CDR3 nucleotides: TGCGCCAGCAGCCAAGAAGGGGGAACTGAAGCTTTCTTT. V usage is TRBV4-3 and J usage is TRBJ1-1, with D possibly being TRBD1 (6 bases). V was clipped by 0 bases and J by 5 bases, with 7 bases between them. CDR3 length: 13 amino acids. Germline V gene sequence: CDR1 LGHNA, CDR2 YSLEER.

In this sample, this clonotype turned up many times. V and J are TRBV5-1 and TRBJ2-1, with D unclear. V was clipped by 2 bases and J by 6 bases, with 12 bases between them. This CDR3 contains 14 residues. CDR1 and CDR2 (germline): SGHRS, YFSETQ. The CDR3 protein is CASSFDRDGNEQFF. The CDR3 DNA is TGCGCCAGCAGCTTCGATAGGGATGGCAATGAGCAGTTCTTC. Full variable domain (missing parts from reference TRBV5-1 and TRBJ2-1): KAGVTQTPRYLIKTRGQQVTLSCSPISGHRSVSWYQQTPGQGLQFLFEYFSETQRNKGNFPGRFSGRQFSNSRSEMNVSTLELGDSALYLCASSFDRDGNEQFFGPGTRLTVL.

This clonotype was observed many times. The V gene is TRBV7-6, the J gene TRBJ2-1; 10 bases are a match to TRBD1. V lost 5 bases and J lost 5; bases outside the gene matches: 12. The CDR3 is 17 amino acids. Germline-derived CDR1 and CDR2 are SGHVS and FNYEAQ. CDR3 sequence: CASSIFSGTGVHNEQFF. CDR3 coding DNA: TGTGCCAGCAGCATATTTTCCGGGACAGGGGTCCACAATGAGCAGTTCTTC.

This clonotype was counted only a few times. This chain joins TRBV30 and TRBJ2-3; tentatively, D is TRBD1 or TRBD2 (5 bases each). The CDR3 spans 14 residues. Germline CDR1 is GTSNPN and CDR2 is SVGIG (reference sequence). V lost 4 bases to trimming and J lost 2 bases, with 13 bases between them. This CDR3 reads CAWNVGTLTDTQYF. In DNA form, the CDR3 reads TGTGCCTGGAATGTGGGGACCCTCACAGATACGCAGTATTTT.

This clonotype appeared many times. The chain combines TRBV5-1 with TRBJ1-6, with TRBD1 identical over 7 bases. Germline CDR1 is SGHRS and CDR2 is YFSETQ. V trimming: 4 bases; J trimming: 10 bases; junction bases outside the gene matches: 8. The length of the CDR3 is 14 residues. The CDR3 DNA reads as TGCGCCAGCAGCCCAAGGACAGGAAACTCACCCCTCCACTTT. Translating it yields CASSPRTGNSPLHF.

This clonotype has a handful of counts. The chain is built from TRBV12-3 or TRBV12-4 and TRBJ2-3; D is possibly TRBD1 or TRBD2 (5 bases each). The CDR3 covers 14 residues. The ends were cut back, 6 bases at V and 4 bases at J, with 14 bases in the middle. CDR3 DNA sequence: TGTGCCAGCAGACCTCTGATGGGGGCAGATACGCAGTATTTT. Translation gives CASRPLMGADTQYF.

V gene TRBV5-6 combines with J gene TRBJ2-2; maybe TRBD2 (6 bases). This CDR3 spans 14 amino acids. The V end lost 9 bases, the J end lost 3 bases, and 15 bases lay between the germline ends. The germline V gene has CDR1 SGHDT and CDR2 YYEEEE. DNA for the CDR3: TGTGCCATCAGTCCCGGGGACTACACCGGGGAGCTGTTTTTT. It encodes CAISPGDYTGELFF.

V usage is TRBV7-2 and J usage is TRBJ2-1, with 7 bases aligning to TRBD2. The CDR3 is made up of 15 amino acids. Germline V gives CDR1 SGHTA, CDR2 FQGNSA. The J segment lost 2 bases and the V segment lost 4 bases, leaving 5 bases of the junction unmatched. Here the CDR3 DNA reads TGTGCCAGCAGCTCATCGGGACTACCCTACAATGAGCAGTTCTTC. It translates to CASSSSGLPYNEQFF.